This entry lists 5 T cell receptor beta chains sequenced from one sample in a study of Ad26.COV2.S vaccination and SARS-CoV-2 variants. As to treatment: around 19 received Ad26.COV2.S at low or high dose, single or two shots; roughly five received placebo; per-sample allocation not given. The samples date from day 63 after the first vaccine or placebo injection. Clones were sequenced by immunoSEQ multiplex PCR, and TCRdb holds only the in-frame ones, with some missing. The sample consists of about 400,000 clones, 89% of them appearing once. The sample here was peripheral blood, taken in a trial of Ad26.COV2.S vaccine versus placebo. The receptors were gathered from a person aged 18-65 years who received the Ad26.COV2.S COVID-19 vaccine or a placebo.

This chain connects TRBV30 to TRBJ1-3; the D is unclear. V lost 6 bases and J 4 bases, leaving 7 bases between the germline ends. This CDR3 is built from 11 residues. Germline CDR1 is GTSNPN and CDR2 is SVGIG (reference sequence). The CDR3 loop is CACQLGNTIYF. The CDR3 bases are TGTGCCTGCCAATTGGGAAACACCATATATTTT.

The chain carries TRBV4-2 and TRBJ2-1; the match to TRBD2 covers 15 bases. Germline V gene data show CDR1 as LGHNA and CDR2 as YNFKEQ. V gave up 0 bases and J gave up 9 bases; unmatched junction bases: 3. The CDR3 length is 16 residues. The CDR3 nucleotides are TGTGCCAGCAGCCAAGATTGGACTAGCGGGAGGGGTGAGCAGTTCTTC. As protein: CASSQDWTSGRGEQFF.

The chain links TRBV19 to TRBJ2-1, with TRBD2 identical over 10 bases. CDR3 length: 17 amino acids. CDR1 and CDR2 from the germline V gene are LNHDA and SQIVND (reference sequence). The V and J ends lost 3 bases and 0 bases, in that order; junction bases with no gene match: 5. CDR3 DNA sequence: TGTGCCAGTAGTATTCCGGGACTAGCGAACTCCTACAATGAGCAGTTCTTC. It specifies CASSIPGLANSYNEQFF.

This clone has a single count. The chain couples TRBV7-8 to TRBJ2-7; perhaps TRBD1 as D (6 bases). Trimming removed 5 bases from V and 5 bases from J, with 16 bases in between. The CDR3 totals 14 residues. CDR1 is SGHVS, CDR2 FQNEAQ, per germline. The CDR3 DNA sequence: TGTGCCAGCAGCCGAAGGGGGATTACGGACGAGCAGTACTTC. It encodes CASSRRGITDEQYF.

The chain couples TRBV7-2 to TRBJ1-2; no clear D. This CDR3 spans 14 amino acids. Trimming left V 1 base short and J 6 bases short, with 12 bases between. Germline V gene data show CDR1 as SGHTA and CDR2 as FQGNSA. DNA of the CDR3: TGTGCCAGCAGCTTAGGAGGACGGAGTAATGGCTACACCTTC. This translates into CASSLGGRSNGYTF.